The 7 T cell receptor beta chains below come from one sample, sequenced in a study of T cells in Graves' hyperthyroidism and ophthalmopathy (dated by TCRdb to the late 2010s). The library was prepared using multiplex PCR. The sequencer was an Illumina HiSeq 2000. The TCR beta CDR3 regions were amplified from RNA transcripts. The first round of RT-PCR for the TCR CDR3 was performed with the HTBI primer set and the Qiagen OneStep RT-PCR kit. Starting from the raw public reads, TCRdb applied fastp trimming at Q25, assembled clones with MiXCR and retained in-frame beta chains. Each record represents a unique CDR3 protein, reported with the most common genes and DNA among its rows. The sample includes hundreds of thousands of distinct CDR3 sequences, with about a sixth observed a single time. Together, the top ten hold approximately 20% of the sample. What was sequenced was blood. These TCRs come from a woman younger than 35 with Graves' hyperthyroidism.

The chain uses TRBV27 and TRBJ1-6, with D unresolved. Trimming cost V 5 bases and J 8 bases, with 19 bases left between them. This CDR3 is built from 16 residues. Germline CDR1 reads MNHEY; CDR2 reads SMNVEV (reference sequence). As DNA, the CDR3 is TGTGCCAGCAGTCCCCATGTTGGGAGTGAGGATTCACCCCTCCACTTT. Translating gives CASSPHVGSEDSPLHF.

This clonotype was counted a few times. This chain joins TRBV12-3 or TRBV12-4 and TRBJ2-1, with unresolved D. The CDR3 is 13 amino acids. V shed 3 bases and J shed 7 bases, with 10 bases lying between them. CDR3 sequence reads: CASSFGAVNEQFF. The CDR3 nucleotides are TGTGCCAGCAGTTTCGGTGCTGTAAATGAGCAGTTCTTC.

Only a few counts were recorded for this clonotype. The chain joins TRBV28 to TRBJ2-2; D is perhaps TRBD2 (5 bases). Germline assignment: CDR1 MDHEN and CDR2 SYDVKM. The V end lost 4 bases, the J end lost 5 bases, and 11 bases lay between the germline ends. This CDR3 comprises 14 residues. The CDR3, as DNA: TGTGCCAGCAGTTCTGTTCGACTAACCGGGGAGCTGTTTTTT. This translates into CASSSVRLTGELFF. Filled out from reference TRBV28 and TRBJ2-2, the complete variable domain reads DVKVTQSSRYLVKRTGEKVFLECVQDMDHENMFWYRQDPGLGLRLIYFSYDVKMKEKGDIPEGYSVSREKKERFSLILESASTNQTSMYLCASSSVRLTGELFFGEGSRLTVL.

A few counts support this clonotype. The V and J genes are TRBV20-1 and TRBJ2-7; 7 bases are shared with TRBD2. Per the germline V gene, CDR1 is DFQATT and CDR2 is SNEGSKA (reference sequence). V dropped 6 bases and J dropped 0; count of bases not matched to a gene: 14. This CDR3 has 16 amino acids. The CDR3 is CSAMGPTSPSSYEQYF. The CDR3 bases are TGCAGTGCCATGGGGCCGACTAGCCCAAGCTCCTACGAGCAGTACTTC.

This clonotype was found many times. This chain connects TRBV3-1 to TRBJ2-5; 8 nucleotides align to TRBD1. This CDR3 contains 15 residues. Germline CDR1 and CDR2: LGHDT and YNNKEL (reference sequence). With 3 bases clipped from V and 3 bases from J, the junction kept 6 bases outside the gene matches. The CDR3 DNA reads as TGTGCCAGCAGCCAGGGTGGGACAGGAAAAGAGACCCAGTACTTC. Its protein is CASSQGGTGKETQYF.

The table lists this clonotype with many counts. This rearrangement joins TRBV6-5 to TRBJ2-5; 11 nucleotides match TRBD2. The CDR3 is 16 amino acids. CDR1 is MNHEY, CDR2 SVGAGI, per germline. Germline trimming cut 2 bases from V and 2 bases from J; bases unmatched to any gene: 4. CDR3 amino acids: CASSYRTSGGQETQYF. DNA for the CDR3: TGTGCCAGCAGTTACCGTACTAGCGGGGGACAAGAGACCCAGTACTTC.

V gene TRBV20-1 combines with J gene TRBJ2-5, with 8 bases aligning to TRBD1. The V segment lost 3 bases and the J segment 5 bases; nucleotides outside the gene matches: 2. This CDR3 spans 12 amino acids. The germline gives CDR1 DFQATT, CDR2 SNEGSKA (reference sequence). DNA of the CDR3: TGCAGTGCTAGGGACAGGGTTGAGACCCAGTACTTC. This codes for CSARDRVETQYF.